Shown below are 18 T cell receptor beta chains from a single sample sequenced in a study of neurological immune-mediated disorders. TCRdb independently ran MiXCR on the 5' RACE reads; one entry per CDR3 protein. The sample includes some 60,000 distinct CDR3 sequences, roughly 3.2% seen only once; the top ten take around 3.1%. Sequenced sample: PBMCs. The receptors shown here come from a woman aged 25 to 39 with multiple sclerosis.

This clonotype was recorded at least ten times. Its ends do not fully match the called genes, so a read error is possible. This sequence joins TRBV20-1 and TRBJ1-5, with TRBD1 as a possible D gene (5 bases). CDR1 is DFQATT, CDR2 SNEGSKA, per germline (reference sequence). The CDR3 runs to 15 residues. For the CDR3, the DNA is TGCAGTGCTAGAGATCCAAAGGGGAAAGGCCAGCCCCAGAATTTT. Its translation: CSARDPKGKGQPQNF.

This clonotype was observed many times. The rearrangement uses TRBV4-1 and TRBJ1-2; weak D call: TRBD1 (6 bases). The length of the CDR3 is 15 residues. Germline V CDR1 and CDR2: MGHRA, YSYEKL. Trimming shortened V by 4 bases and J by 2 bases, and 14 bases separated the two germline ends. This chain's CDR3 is CASSREDRTNYGYTF. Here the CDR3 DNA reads TGCGCCAGCAGCCGAGAGGACAGAACAAACTATGGCTACACCTTC.

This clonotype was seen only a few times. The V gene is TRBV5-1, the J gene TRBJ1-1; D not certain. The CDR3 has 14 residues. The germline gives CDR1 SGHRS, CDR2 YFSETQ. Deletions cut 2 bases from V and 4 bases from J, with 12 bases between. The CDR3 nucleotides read TGCGCCAGCAGCTTCGAAGAGGGCAGCACTGAAGCTTTCTTT. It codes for CASSFEEGSTEAFF.

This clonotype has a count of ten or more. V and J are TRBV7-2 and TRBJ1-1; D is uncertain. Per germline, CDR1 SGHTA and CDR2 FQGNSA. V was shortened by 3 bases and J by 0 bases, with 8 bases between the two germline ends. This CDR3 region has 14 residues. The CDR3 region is CASSLRAMNTEAFF. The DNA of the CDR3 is TGTGCCAGCAGCTTGAGGGCAATGAACACTGAAGCTTTCTTT.

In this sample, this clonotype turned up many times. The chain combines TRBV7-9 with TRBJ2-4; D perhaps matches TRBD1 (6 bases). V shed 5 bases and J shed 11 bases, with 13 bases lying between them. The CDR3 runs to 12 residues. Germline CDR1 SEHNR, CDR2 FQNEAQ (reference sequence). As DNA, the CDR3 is TGTGCCAGCAGCCGTCCCAGGGGCGTTCAGTACTTC. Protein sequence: CASSRPRGVQYF.

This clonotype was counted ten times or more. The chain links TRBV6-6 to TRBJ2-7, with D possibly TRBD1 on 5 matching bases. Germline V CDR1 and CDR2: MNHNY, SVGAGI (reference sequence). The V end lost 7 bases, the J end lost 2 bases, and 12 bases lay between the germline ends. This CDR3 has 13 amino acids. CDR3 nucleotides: TGTGCCAGCACCCCAGACAGTACCTACGAGCAGTACTTC. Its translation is CASTPDSTYEQYF.

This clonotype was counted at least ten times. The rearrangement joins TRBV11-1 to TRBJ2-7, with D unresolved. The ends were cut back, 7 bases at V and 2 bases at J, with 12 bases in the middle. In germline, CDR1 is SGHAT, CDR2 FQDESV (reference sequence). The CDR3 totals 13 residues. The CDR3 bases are TGTGCCAGCAAATACAGTGCCACCTACGAGCAGTACTTC. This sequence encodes CASKYSATYEQYF.

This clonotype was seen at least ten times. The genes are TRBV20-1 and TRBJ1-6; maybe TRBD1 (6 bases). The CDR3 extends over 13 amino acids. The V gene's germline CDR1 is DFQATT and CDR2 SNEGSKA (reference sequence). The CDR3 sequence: CSVEGGRNSPLHF. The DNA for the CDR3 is TGCAGCGTCGAGGGGGGGCGTAATTCACCCCTCCACTTT.

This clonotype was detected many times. The CDR3 DNA reads TGTGCCAGCAGCTCGGACAGTTCCTACGAGCAGTACTTC. It yields the protein CASSSDSSYEQYF. V is TRBV7-8 and J is TRBJ2-7, with a tentative D call TRBD1 (6 bases). The germline gives CDR1 SGHVS, CDR2 FQNEAQ. Trimming cost V 4 bases and J 1 base, with 8 bases left between them. The CDR3 sequence is 13 residues long.

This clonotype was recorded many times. Here the CDR3 DNA reads TGTGCCAGCAGCGGGGGTAGAAGCTCCTACAATGAGCAGTTCTTC. It yields the protein CASSGGRSSYNEQFF. This chain joins TRBV7-9 and TRBJ2-1, with D possibly called TRBD1 or TRBD2 (5 bases each). V was shortened by 5 bases and J by 0 bases, with 11 bases between the two germline ends. CDR1 SEHNR and CDR2 FQNEAQ come from the germline V gene (reference sequence). The CDR3 loop spans 15 amino acids.

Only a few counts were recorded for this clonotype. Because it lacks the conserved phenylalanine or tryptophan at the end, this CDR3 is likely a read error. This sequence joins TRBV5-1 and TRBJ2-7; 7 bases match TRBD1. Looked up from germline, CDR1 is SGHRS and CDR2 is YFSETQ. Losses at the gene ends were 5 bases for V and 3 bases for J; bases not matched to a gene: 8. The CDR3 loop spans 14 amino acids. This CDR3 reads CASRRSGQNYEQYN. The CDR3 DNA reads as TGCGCCAGCAGAAGGTCGGGACAGAACTACGAGCAGTACAAC.

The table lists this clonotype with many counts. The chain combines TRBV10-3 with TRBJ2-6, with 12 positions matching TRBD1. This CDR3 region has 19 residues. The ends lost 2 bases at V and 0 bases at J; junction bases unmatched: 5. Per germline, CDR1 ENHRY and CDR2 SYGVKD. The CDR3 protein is CAISEPGTGGPSGANVLTF. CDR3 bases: TGTGCCATCAGTGAGCCGGGGACAGGGGGCCCCTCTGGGGCCAACGTCCTGACTTTC.

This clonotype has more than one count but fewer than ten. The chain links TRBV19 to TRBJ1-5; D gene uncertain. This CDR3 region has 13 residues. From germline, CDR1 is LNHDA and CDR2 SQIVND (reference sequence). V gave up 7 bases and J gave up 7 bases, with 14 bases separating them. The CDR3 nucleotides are TGTGCCAGTACCACTCATCCTGGGCAGCCCCAGCATTTT. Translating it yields CASTTHPGQPQHF.

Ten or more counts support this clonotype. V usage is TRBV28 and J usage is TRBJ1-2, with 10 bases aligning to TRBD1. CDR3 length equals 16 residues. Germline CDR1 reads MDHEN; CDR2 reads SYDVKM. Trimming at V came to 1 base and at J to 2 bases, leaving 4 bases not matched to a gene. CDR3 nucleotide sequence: TGTGCCAGCAGTTTATATAGGACAGGGGGAAACTATGGCTACACCTTC. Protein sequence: CASSLYRTGGNYGYTF.

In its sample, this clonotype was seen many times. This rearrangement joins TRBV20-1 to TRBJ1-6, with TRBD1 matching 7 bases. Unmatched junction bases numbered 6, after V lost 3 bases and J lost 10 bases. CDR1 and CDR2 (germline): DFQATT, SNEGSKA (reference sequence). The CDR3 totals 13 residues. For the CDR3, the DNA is TGCAGTGCTAGGGAGGGGGCGGAATCACCCCTCCACTTT. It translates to CSAREGAESPLHF.

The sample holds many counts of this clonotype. CDR3 amino acids: CSVVTGAEAFF. The CDR3 bases are TGCAGCGTTGTTACGGGCGCTGAAGCTTTCTTT. The chain combines TRBV29-1 with TRBJ1-1; D is unclear. V was cut by 4 bases and J by 6 bases, with 9 bases left in between. Germline CDR1 is SQVTM and CDR2 is ANQGSEA. The length of the CDR3 is 11 residues.

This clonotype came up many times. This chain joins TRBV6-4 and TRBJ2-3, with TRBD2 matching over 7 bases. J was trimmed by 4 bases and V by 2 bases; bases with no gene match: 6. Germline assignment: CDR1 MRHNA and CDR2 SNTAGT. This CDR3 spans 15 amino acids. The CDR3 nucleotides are TGTGCCAGCAGTGACCGCGGGAGTGTGTCAGATACGCAGTATTTT. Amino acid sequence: CASSDRGSVSDTQYF.

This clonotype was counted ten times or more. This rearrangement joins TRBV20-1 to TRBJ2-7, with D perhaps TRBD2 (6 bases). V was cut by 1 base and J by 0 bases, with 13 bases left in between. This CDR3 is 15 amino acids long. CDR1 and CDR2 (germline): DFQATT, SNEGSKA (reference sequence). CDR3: CSARATGDFSYEQYF. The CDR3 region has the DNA TGCAGTGCTAGAGCTACGGGGGACTTCTCCTACGAGCAGTACTTC.